These T cell receptor beta chains were read from a single sample in a study of blood T cell repertoires in COVID-19. Only in-frame clones appear in the TCRdb table, and some are missing; sequencing was by immunoSEQ multiplex PCR. The table includes around 130,000 clones, approximately 89% detected once. Material for sequencing was peripheral blood. The source of these receptors is a human donor in a cohort sampled during active COVID-19. The CDR3 runs from the conserved cysteine through the conserved F or W.

v_gene	len	j_gene	CDR3aa
TRBV5-6	15	TRBJ1-1	CASSWTGTINTEAFF
TRBV12-2	15	TRBJ1-1	CASRLGTGKSTEAFF
TRBV3-1/TRBV3-2	16	TRBJ2-6	CASSASPAGGANVLTF
TRBV2	10	TRBJ1-2	CASSDNGYTF
TRBV28	14	TRBJ1-5	CASSRGQSNQPQHF
TRBV2	10	TRBJ2-3	CASGPLAQYF
TRBV7-9	15	TRBJ1-6	CASSFGDRPNSPLHF
TRBV2	15	TRBJ2-7	CASMNLGQARFEQYF
TRBV5-1	15	TRBJ1-2	CASSQPGQLNYGYTF
TRBV18	15	TRBJ1-1	CASSPLTGQNTEAFF
TRBV4-3	15	TRBJ1-5	CASSQIQGSNQPQHF
TRBV7-2	15	TRBJ1-2	CASSRDRVTYYGYTF
TRBV28	12	TRBJ2-7	CATTRGPYEQYF
TRBV7-9	16	TRBJ2-1	CASSPPRGQSYNEQFF
TRBV7-9	15	TRBJ1-6	CASSLEDGGFSPLHF
TRBV18	16	TRBJ2-7	CASSPQGGSGSYEQYF
TRBV5-1	15	TRBJ2-1	CASSLPGSSYNEQFF
TRBV18	15	TRBJ1-3	CASSPVGSSGNTIYF
TRBV27	14	TRBJ2-5	CASSSTLALETQYF
TRBV5-1	15	TRBJ2-7	CASNTSPGEGYEQYF
TRBV5-4	16	TRBJ2-5	CASSLALAGGSVTQYF
TRBV7-2	14	TRBJ2-1	CASRPGLAFYEQFF
TRBV19	12	TRBJ1-2	CASSNGQGSTSF
TRBV5-8	14	TRBJ2-3	CASSPGGGTDTQYF
TRBV30	15	TRBJ2-7	CAWSGEGTGWYEQYF
TRBV6-6	12	TRBJ2-1	CASSRQGWEQFF
TRBV29-1	15	TRBJ1-3	CSVRYETGPGNTIYF
TRBV18	11	TRBJ2-4	CASSPPWAGNF
TRBV6-4	12	TRBJ2-7	CASSKRSYEQYF
TRBV5-1	15	TRBJ2-1	CASTRQGAVVDEQFF
TRBV19	13	TRBJ2-5	CATSVAIEGTQYF
TRBV28	16	TRBJ1-3	CASSFPGSHSGNTIYF
TRBV29-1	12	TRBJ1-1	CSVGQAETEAFF
TRBV9	14	TRBJ2-1	CASSVARIGSEQFF
TRBV7-9	16	TRBJ2-1	CASSFSSGEGYNEQFF
TRBV7-2	15	TRBJ2-7	CASSLISGGAYEQYF
TRBV7-2	14	TRBJ2-1	CASSRRDREHEQFF
TRBV7-9	11	TRBJ1-2	CASSLLGGYTF
TRBV18	16	TRBJ1-5	CASSPLGGDSNQPQHF
TRBV5-4	15	TRBJ2-3	CASSPGTSGTDTQYF
TRBV5-1	12	TRBJ1-2	CASGRQVQGYTF
TRBV9	13	TRBJ1-2	CASSSGDGYGYTF
TRBV6-4	15	TRBJ1-2	CASSDSGDPAYGYTF
TRBV7-2	15	TRBJ1-6	CASSSGQGLISPLHF
TRBV5-1	15	TRBJ2-1	CASSLGESHKDEQFF
TRBV2	14	TRBJ2-2	CASSPDRATGELFF
TRBV6-5	14	TRBJ1-5	CASSREYSNQPQHF
TRBV11-3	16	TRBJ2-3	CASSLGLTKSTDTQYF
TRBV6-6	14	TRBJ1-1	CASSREGVSTEAFF
TRBV30	14	TRBJ2-2	CAWSRQGGTGELFF
TRBV28	14	TRBJ2-7	CASSPGTTSYEQYF
TRBV6-2/TRBV6-3	14	TRBJ2-1	CASSYSKKGNEQFF
TRBV6-1	15	TRBJ1-6	CASSEGQGHNSPLHF
TRBV10-3	14	TRBJ1-4	CATTGDRINEKLFF
TRBV27	14	TRBJ1-1	CASRSDRDPTEAFF